This T cell receptor (beta chain) comes out of a study of T cell therapy after organ transplantation. Notes on the study in general: Minimal repertoire change after therapy followed marked pretherapy expansions in nonresponders. Reconstitution after therapy seemingly combined transferred and product-undetected endogenous clonotypes.

The CDR3 is 18 amino acids. Germline V gene lookup returns CDR1 SGHVS and CDR2 FNYEAQ. Deletions cut 1 base from V and 1 base from J, with 17 bases between. Comments on this clone: What it binds is unknown.

Libraries were prepared by immunoSEQ multiplex PCR; TCRdb keeps only in-frame clonotypes and omits some of them. There are some 2,000 clones in the sample; roughly 70% occur only once, and 35% to 40% lies in the top ten. The sequence was obtained from a human patient who had received a solid organ transplant and had CMV disease. The chain couples TRBV7-6 to TRBJ2-1, with D tentatively TRBD1 (6 bases). Sequencing was performed on CD8+ T cells from blood, taken before autologous CMV-specific T cell therapy. The CDR3 loop reads CASSLGGLFGISYNEQFF. In DNA form, the CDR3 reads TGTGCCAGCAGCTTAGGGGGGCTTTTTGGGATATCCTACAATGAGCAGTTCTTC.